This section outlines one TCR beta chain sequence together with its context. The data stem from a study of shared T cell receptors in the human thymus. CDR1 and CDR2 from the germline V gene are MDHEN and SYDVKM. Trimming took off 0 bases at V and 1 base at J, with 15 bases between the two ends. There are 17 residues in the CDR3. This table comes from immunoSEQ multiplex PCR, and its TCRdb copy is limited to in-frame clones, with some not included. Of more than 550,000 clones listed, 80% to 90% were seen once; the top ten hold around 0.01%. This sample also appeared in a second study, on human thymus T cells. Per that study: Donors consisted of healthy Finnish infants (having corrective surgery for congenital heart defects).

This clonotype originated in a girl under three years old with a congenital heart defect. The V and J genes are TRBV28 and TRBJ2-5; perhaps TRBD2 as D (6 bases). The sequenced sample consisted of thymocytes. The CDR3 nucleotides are TGTGCCAGCAGTTTATGGGGCGGGGCCCCTGTCCAAGAGACCCAGTACTTC. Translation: CASSLWGGAPVQETQYF.